The 21 T cell receptor beta chains listed next were all sequenced from one sample in a study of blood T cell repertoires in COVID-19. The data were produced by immunoSEQ multiplex PCR, yet TCRdb's version contains in-frame clones alone and is incomplete. The sample lists around 100,000 clones, over 75% occurring once. The sample consisted of peripheral blood. Receptor source: a human donor in a cohort sampled during active or convalescent COVID-19.

This chain connects TRBV5-6 to TRBJ2-6, with 9 bases fitting TRBD1. The CDR3 loop spans 19 amino acids. V was pared by 0 bases and J by 3 bases, with 10 bases of the junction left unmatched. Germline-derived CDR1 and CDR2 are SGHDT and YYEEEE. The CDR3 DNA reads TGTGCCAGCAGCTTGGAGTTAGAACAGGGGGCTGGTGGGGCCAACGTCCTGACTTTC. Its protein product is CASSLELEQGAGGANVLTF. The whole variable domain, filled in from reference TRBV5-6 and TRBJ2-6, reads DAGVTQSPTHLIKTRGQQVTLRCSPKSGHDTVSWYQQALGQGPQFIFQYYEEEERQRGNFPDRFSGHQFPNYSSELNVNALLLGDSALYLCASSLELEQGAGGANVLTFGAGSRLTVL.

The V call is TRBV29-1, the J call TRBJ2-1, with TRBD2 matching 11 bases. The CDR3 spans 13 residues. V gave up 3 bases and J gave up 5 bases; unmatched junction bases: 0. Germline assignment: CDR1 SQVTM and CDR2 ANQGSEA. CDR3 sequence (DNA): TGCAGCGTTGAGGGACTAGCGGACAATGAGCAGTTCTTC. As protein: CSVEGLADNEQFF.

This chain links TRBV6-2 or TRBV6-3 with TRBJ1-5; TRBD1 is a possible D gene (6 bases). V was clipped by 2 bases and J by 5 bases, with 13 bases between them. CDR1 MNHEY and CDR2 SVGEGT come from the germline V gene. This CDR3 is 15 amino acids long. For the CDR3, the DNA is TGTGCCAGCAGTTACGGGGGCAGGGGAGATCAGCCCCAGCATTTT. Translating gives CASSYGGRGDQPQHF.

The rearrangement joins TRBV6-5 to TRBJ2-1, with 9 bases identical to TRBD2. V gave up 6 bases and J gave up 8 bases; unmatched junction bases: 8. Germline-derived CDR1 and CDR2 are MNHEY and SVGAGI. The CDR3 runs 14 residues. CDR3 in DNA: TGTGCCAGCAGGAAGGTAGCGGGGGCCGATGAGCAGTTCTTC. Translated: CASRKVAGADEQFF.

The chain combines TRBV28 with TRBJ2-7, with 10 bases aligning to TRBD1. Germline-derived CDR1 and CDR2 are MDHEN and SYDVKM. This CDR3 spans 17 amino acids. The junction had 10 bases not matched to a gene; V was cut back by 2 bases and J by 3 bases. CDR3: CASSLKTGGHRIYEQYF. Written as DNA, the CDR3 is TGTGCCAGCAGTTTAAAGACAGGGGGCCACCGGATCTACGAGCAGTACTTC.

The rearrangement links TRBV7-3 to TRBJ2-3; 7 bases fit TRBD2. The V and J ends lost 2 bases and 3 bases, in that order; junction bases with no gene match: 5. This CDR3 spans 15 amino acids. Germline V CDR1 and CDR2: SGHTA, FQGTGA. CDR3 residues: CASSLWSGGTDTQYF. CDR3 in DNA: TGTGCCAGCAGCTTATGGTCGGGGGGAACAGATACGCAGTATTTT.

V usage is TRBV15 and J usage is TRBJ1-6, with D possibly matching TRBD1 (5 bases). Germline CDR1 and CDR2: LNHNV and YYDKDF (reference sequence). Trimming shortened V by 7 bases and J by 7 bases, and 17 bases separated the two germline ends. The CDR3 has 15 residues. CDR3: CATNGGEGLNSPLHF. The CDR3 DNA reads as TGTGCCACCAACGGGGGAGAGGGTTTGAATTCACCCCTCCACTTT.

The CDR3 DNA reads TGTGCCAGCAGCACAAACACCGGGGAGCTGTTTTTT. Amino acid sequence: CASSTNTGELFF. This chain joins TRBV6-5 and TRBJ2-2; no clear D. Germline lookup yields CDR1 MNHEY and CDR2 SVGAGI. Deletions cut 6 bases from V and 2 bases from J, with 4 bases between. The CDR3 contains 12 residues.

The chain joins TRBV15 to TRBJ2-3; D uncertain. CDR1 and CDR2 from the germline V gene are LNHNV and YYDKDF (reference sequence). The germline V and J ends were trimmed by 1 base and 0 bases, with 8 bases remaining between them. The CDR3 is 15 amino acids. CDR3 region: CATSRVLRSTDTQYF. The CDR3, as DNA: TGTGCCACCAGCAGAGTTTTGAGAAGCACAGATACGCAGTATTTT.

The rearrangement joins TRBV12-5 to TRBJ1-5; possible D gene TRBD1, 6 bases. The CDR3 length is 18 residues. The germline V gene encodes CDR1 LGHNT and CDR2 FRNRAP. V was shortened by 0 bases and J by 2 bases, with 17 bases between the two germline ends. The CDR3 nucleotides read TGTGCTAGTGGTTTGGTGGGGGCGCGCCCGGGCGGCAATCAGCCCCAGCATTTT. Residues: CASGLVGARPGGNQPQHF. The variable domain in full, completed from reference TRBV12-5 and TRBJ1-5, reads DARVTQTPRHKVTEMGQEVTMRCQPILGHNTVFWYRQTMMQGLELLAYFRNRAPLDDSGMPKDRFSAEMPDATLATLKIQPSEPRDSAVYFCASGLVGARPGGNQPQHFGDGTRLSIL.

Concerning this clone: At one end, the junction sequence differs from germline, possibly due to a read error. The J gene is TRBJ2-7, the V gene TRBV6-1; maybe TRBD1 (6 bases). The CDR3 has 13 amino acids. CDR1 is MNHNS, CDR2 SASEGT, per germline. The CDR3 coding sequence is TGTGCCAGCAGTGATCAGGGGCCCTACGGGCAGTACTTC. Translated, it gives CASSDQGPYGQYF.

The chain recombines TRBV5-1 with TRBJ2-3, with D perhaps matching TRBD2 (6 bases). In germline, CDR1 is SGHRS, CDR2 YFSETQ. The CDR3 is 17 amino acids. The V end lost 3 bases, the J end lost 1 base, and 18 bases lay between the germline ends. The CDR3 DNA follows: TGCGCCAGCAGCTGGGACTTTAGTTCGGGGGGCACAGATACGCAGTATTTT. Its translation: CASSWDFSSGGTDTQYF.

The chain has TRBV15 and TRBJ2-6; possible D gene TRBD2, 6 bases. The CDR3 length is 17 residues. Trimming left V 0 bases short and J 0 bases short, with 9 bases between. The V gene's germline CDR1 is LNHNV and CDR2 YYDKDF (reference sequence). The CDR3: CATSRDLGGSGANVLTF. CDR3 bases: TGTGCCACCAGCAGAGATCTGGGGGGCTCTGGGGCCAACGTCCTGACTTTC.

The chain has TRBV28 and TRBJ1-3; possible D gene TRBD1, 6 bases. Trimming removed 6 bases from V and 2 bases from J, with 11 bases in between. The CDR3 sequence is 14 residues long. Germline V gene lookup returns CDR1 MDHEN and CDR2 SYDVKM. The chain's CDR3 is CASSHRVTGNTIYF. The CDR3 DNA reads TGTGCCAGCAGCCACAGGGTGACTGGAAACACCATATATTTT. Using reference TRBV28 and TRBJ1-3 for the parts outside the CDR3, the full variable domain is DVKVTQSSRYLVKRTGEKVFLECVQDMDHENMFWYRQDPGLGLRLIYFSYDVKMKEKGDIPEGYSVSREKKERFSLILESASTNQTSMYLCASSHRVTGNTIYFGEGSWLTVV.

This rearrangement joins TRBV7-9 to TRBJ2-7; a weak D match, TRBD1 (6 bases). This CDR3 contains 14 residues. From germline, CDR1 is SEHNR and CDR2 FQNEAQ (reference sequence). V was clipped by 5 bases and J by 0 bases, with 11 bases between them. CDR3 bases: TGTGCCAGCAGCAAAAGGACAGCCTCCTACGAGCAGTACTTC. It translates to CASSKRTASYEQYF.

As DNA, the CDR3 is TGTGCCAGCAGCGACTCCTATGGCTACACCTTC. Protein product: CASSDSYGYTF. J is TRBJ1-2 and V is TRBV5-4; D is undetermined. Germline assignment: CDR1 SGHNT and CDR2 YYREEE (reference sequence). Trimming took 4 bases from V and 4 from J, leaving 5 bases between them. CDR3 size: 11 residues.

The CDR3 spells CASSFRGTAFAGEKLFF. CDR3 bases: TGCGCCAGCAGCTTCAGGGGGACCGCCTTCGCTGGGGAAAAACTGTTTTTT. The chain carries TRBV5-1 and TRBJ1-4, with 7 bases identical to TRBD1. Germline V gene sequence: CDR1 SGHRS, CDR2 YFSETQ. CDR3 length equals 17 residues. With V trimmed by 2 bases and J by 8 bases, 15 bases remained unmatched.

The gene calls are TRBV30 and TRBJ2-1, with D possibly TRBD1 on 6 matching bases. With 5 bases removed from V and 10 bases from J, the gap between germline ends came to 15 bases. CDR3 length equals 12 residues. Germline assignment: CDR1 GTSNPN and CDR2 SVGIG (reference sequence). The CDR3: CAWDSGAREQFF. In nucleotides, the CDR3 is TGTGCCTGGGACTCAGGGGCGCGGGAGCAGTTCTTC.

This chain links TRBV19 with TRBJ1-1, with 7 bases identical to TRBD1. Germline loops: CDR1 LNHDA, CDR2 SQIVND (reference sequence). This CDR3 has 15 residues. The ends lost 5 bases at V and 4 bases at J; junction bases unmatched: 10. The CDR3 region is CASSPQGDGVTEAFF. CDR3 DNA sequence: TGTGCCAGTAGTCCCCAGGGGGACGGGGTCACTGAAGCTTTCTTT.

The chain links TRBV28 to TRBJ1-3, with 7 nucleotides matching TRBD1. Per the germline V gene, CDR1 is MDHEN and CDR2 is SYDVKM. There are 14 residues in the CDR3. Trimming at V came to 5 bases and at J to 4 bases, leaving 5 bases not matched to a gene. The CDR3 here is CASSLQGVGNTIYF. DNA of the CDR3: TGTGCCAGCAGTCTCCAGGGGGTGGGAAACACCATATATTTT.

This chain links TRBV11-2 with TRBJ2-2; 7 bases match TRBD1. Germline-derived CDR1 and CDR2 are SGHAT and FQNNGV. This CDR3 has 15 residues. Trimming took 6 bases from V and 5 from J; bases not matched to a gene: 9. CDR3 nucleotides: TGTGCCAGCAGTAAAGACAGGGTAAAAACCGGGGAGCTGTTTTTT. This codes for CASSKDRVKTGELFF. The whole variable domain, remainder taken from reference TRBV11-2 and TRBJ2-2, is EAGVAQSPRYKIIEKRQSVAFWCNPISGHATLYWYQQILGQGPKLLIQFQNNGVVDDSQLPKDRFSAERLKGVDSTLKIQPAKLEDSAVYLCASSKDRVKTGELFFGEGSRLTVL.